The 29 T cell receptor beta chains below were found in one sample sequenced in a study of blood T cells in healthy people across ages. With a J-beta primer mix and a sample-barcoded 5' primer, a second PCR ran 7 to 11 cycles. One entry per CDR3 protein results from TCRdb running MiXCR on the 5' RACE reads. In the table there are some 700,000 distinct CDR3 sequences, 22% of which are singletons. Sequences were obtained from blood. These receptors all come from a man between 70 and 80 years old in good health.

The sample holds a few counts of this clonotype. This sequence joins TRBV20-1 and TRBJ2-3; D call uncertain. V shed 2 bases and J shed 0 bases, with 12 bases lying between them. This CDR3 is built from 15 residues. Per germline, CDR1 DFQATT and CDR2 SNEGSKA (reference sequence). The CDR3 nucleotides read TGCAGTGCTAGACGTCAGAAAGCTAGCACAGATACGCAGTATTTT. It translates to CSARRQKASTDTQYF.

The chain couples TRBV6-4 to TRBJ2-1; 8 bases agree with TRBD1. CDR1 and CDR2 from the germline V gene are MRHNA and SNTAGT. The CDR3 is 13 amino acids. V dropped 0 bases and J dropped 9; count of bases not matched to a gene: 1. The chain's CDR3 is CASSDSDRAEQFF. In DNA form, the CDR3 reads TGTGCCAGCAGTGACTCGGACAGGGCTGAGCAGTTCTTC.

A few counts support this clonotype. An end of the junction differs from the germline gene, which may be a read error. The chain has TRBV24-1 and TRBJ2-5, with D perhaps matching TRBD1 (5 bases). This CDR3 is 14 amino acids long. Germline V lookup: CDR1 KGHDR, CDR2 SFDVKD. Here the CDR3 reads CATSDLKGPSSHPF. The CDR3 DNA is TGTGCCACCAGTGATTTGAAGGGGCCTTCATCGCATCCCTTC.

This clonotype was seen a few times. The chain links TRBV5-1 to TRBJ1-1; unclear D gene. V shed 4 bases and J shed 2 bases, with 12 bases lying between them. Germline-derived CDR1 and CDR2 are SGHRS and YFSETQ. The CDR3 is 14 residues long. As DNA, the CDR3 is TGCGCCAGCAGCCCCCTAGATGTTAACACTGAAGCTTTCTTT. Translation: CASSPLDVNTEAFF.

As concerns this clonotype: As the CDR3 is not closed by the conserved phenylalanine or tryptophan, this likely results from a read error. The V and J genes are TRBV20-1 and TRBJ2-3; 7 nucleotides agree with TRBD1. CDR1 and CDR2 from the germline V gene are DFQATT and SNEGSKA (reference sequence). The CDR3 has 17 amino acids. V shed 3 bases and J 2 bases; nucleotides not matched to a gene: 14. The CDR3, as DNA: TGCAGTGCTAGTGCTATCCCGGGACAGACGTTCACAGATACGCAGTATTCT. Translation: CSASAIPGQTFTDTQYS.

V gene TRBV5-6 combines with J gene TRBJ2-5; a possible D gene is TRBD1 (6 bases). Germline CDR1 SGHDT, CDR2 YYEEEE. CDR3 length equals 14 residues. With 2 bases removed from V and 2 bases from J, the gap between germline ends came to 10 bases. The CDR3 nucleotides are TGTGCCAGCAGCTTTCAACAGGGACAAGAGACCCAGTACTTC. Translated, it gives CASSFQQGQETQYF.

This clonotype was observed a few times. The V gene is TRBV5-1, the J gene TRBJ1-1, with 8 bases aligning to TRBD1. Germline CDR1 reads SGHRS; CDR2 reads YFSETQ. This CDR3 comprises 16 residues. V lost 3 bases, J lost 6 bases, and 13 bases stayed unmatched. The CDR3 loop is CASSWTGYGVNAEAFF. The CDR3 DNA reads TGCGCCAGCAGCTGGACAGGGTACGGGGTAAACGCTGAAGCTTTCTTT.

Of note for this clonotype: The CDR3 carries no conserved terminal phenylalanine or tryptophan, so it likely arises from a read error. The chain uses TRBV6-4 and TRBJ2-5; 12 positions match TRBD2. The assigned J gene may be wrong: the sequence end matches TRBJ2-1 better. Germline assignment: CDR1 MRHNA and CDR2 SNTAGT. The CDR3 runs to 15 residues. CDR3 sequence: CASSVLAGGPGEQFV. CDR3 bases: TGTGCCAGCAGTGTCCTAGCGGGAGGGCCCGGTGAGCAGTTCGTC.

This clonotype appeared a few times. This rearrangement joins TRBV18 to TRBJ2-1, with TRBD1 identical over 9 bases. With the DNA end fitting TRBJ2-5 better, the J assignment may be wrong. CDR1 KGHSH and CDR2 LQKENI come from the germline V gene. This CDR3 is 17 amino acids long. The DNA for the CDR3 is TGTGCCAGCTCACCACAGATGACAGGGGGATTGGGAGAGACCCAGTACTTC. This translates into CASSPQMTGGLGETQYF.

This clonotype was seen many times. This chain links TRBV28 with TRBJ2-7, with D unresolved. Trimming shortened V by 6 bases and J by 6 bases, and 18 bases separated the two germline ends. This CDR3 is 14 amino acids long. CDR1 and CDR2 from the germline V gene are MDHEN and SYDVKM. CDR3 in amino acids: CASSTTGPRGEQYF. The CDR3 region has the DNA TGTGCCAGCAGCACAACGGGCCCCAGAGGCGAGCAGTACTTC.

V usage is TRBV24-1 and J usage is TRBJ2-5; TRBD1 agrees at 12 bases. The CDR3 is 17 amino acids. The germline CDR1 and CDR2 sequences are KGHDR and SFDVKD. Trimming at V came to 7 bases and at J to 5 bases, leaving 13 bases not matched to a gene. The CDR3 sequence: CATSVLRDRGLGETQYF. In nucleotides, the CDR3 is TGTGCCACCAGCGTGCTCCGGGACAGGGGGCTGGGGGAGACCCAGTACTTC.

This clonotype was detected many times. The chain joins TRBV5-1 to TRBJ2-7; TRBD1 is a possible D gene (7 bases). CDR3 length: 13 amino acids. Germline lookup yields CDR1 SGHRS and CDR2 YFSETQ. Trimming pared 4 bases from V and 4 bases from J, leaving 12 bases between. CDR3 nucleotide sequence: TGCGCCAGCAGCGGCGGGACAGCGTACGAGCAGTACTTC. Amino acid sequence: CASSGGTAYEQYF.

The chain carries TRBV6-4 and TRBJ2-1; either TRBD1 or TRBD2 may supply D (5 bases each). The germline V gene has CDR1 MRHNA and CDR2 SNTAGT. V lost 6 bases, J lost 0 bases, and 12 bases lay in between. The CDR3 runs 15 residues. The DNA of the CDR3 is TGTGCCAGCAGCCAACATGGGGGCTCCTACAATGAGCAGTTCTTC. It translates to CASSQHGGSYNEQFF.

The V call is TRBV10-1, the J call TRBJ2-3, with D maybe TRBD2 (5 bases). This CDR3 has 14 amino acids. V dropped 3 bases and J dropped 6 bases, with 13 bases sitting between them. Germline values: CDR1 WNHNN, CDR2 SYGVQD (reference sequence). The CDR3 nucleotides are TGCGCCAGCAGTGACTCGGGGAGTCGGGATACGCAGTATTTT. It translates to CASSDSGSRDTQYF.

This clonotype has just a few counts. This rearrangement joins TRBV30 to TRBJ2-5; D unclear. Matching the DNA end better, TRBJ2-7 makes the J call doubtful. CDR3 length equals 13 residues. The germline V gene encodes CDR1 GTSNPN and CDR2 SVGIG (reference sequence). The CDR3 nucleotides read TGTGCCTGGAGTAAGGGCGGCACATACGAGCAGTACGTC. Its translation is CAWSKGGTYEQYV.

In its sample, this clonotype was seen a few times. This chain connects TRBV7-2 to TRBJ2-5; 8 bases line up with TRBD2. The J call may be wrong; the DNA end is better matched by TRBJ2-1. CDR1 is SGHTA, CDR2 FQGNSA, per germline. There are 15 residues in the CDR3. The CDR3 region is CASSFRSGGPGEQFF. The CDR3 DNA reads TGTGCCAGCAGCTTCAGGTCGGGGGGGCCGGGTGAGCAGTTCTTC.

This sequence joins TRBV7-8 and TRBJ2-5; perhaps TRBD2 as D (7 bases). V lost 5 bases and J lost 14, with 21 bases in between. The length of the CDR3 is 13 residues. In germline, CDR1 is SGHVS, CDR2 FQNEAQ. In nucleotides, the CDR3 is TGTGCCAGCAGCCCTATTATGGGGGGGGACAAATACTTC. Its protein is CASSPIMGGDKYF. The full variable domain, with the rest looked up from reference TRBV7-8 and TRBJ2-5, is GAGVSQSPRYKVAKRGQDVALRCDPISGHVSLFWYQQALGQGPEFLTYFQNEAQLDKSGLPSDRFFAERPEGSVSTLKIQRTQQEDSAVYLCASSPIMGGDKYFGPGTRLLVL.

V and J are TRBV20-1 and TRBJ2-1; 13 bases align to TRBD2. The J call may be mistaken, given a closer DNA end match to TRBJ2-5. Germline V lookup: CDR1 DFQATT, CDR2 SNEGSKA (reference sequence). The CDR3 has 17 residues. DNA of the CDR3: TGCAGTGCTAGACCCTGGACTAGCGGGGGCGACTTACAGACCCAGTACTTC. Its translation: CSARPWTSGGDLQTQYF.

With respect to this clonotype: Given the absence of the conserved phenylalanine or tryptophan at the CDR3 end, a read error is likely. V is TRBV7-9 and J is TRBJ1-1; 7 bases line up with TRBD1. Looked up from germline, CDR1 is SEHNR and CDR2 is FQNEAQ (reference sequence). The CDR3 contains 13 residues. After removal of 5 bases from V and 4 bases from J, the junction contained 4 bases not matched to a gene. CDR3 residues: CASSARGITEAFL. As DNA, the CDR3 is TGTGCCAGCAGCGCCAGGGGGATCACTGAAGCTTTCCTT.

On this clonotype: The missing conserved phenylalanine or tryptophan at the end of this CDR3 makes a read error likely. This sequence joins TRBV19 and TRBJ2-3; unclear D gene. The V gene's germline CDR1 is LNHDA and CDR2 SQIVND (reference sequence). Deletions cut 3 bases from V and 6 bases from J, with 13 bases between. The CDR3 loop spans 14 amino acids. CDR3 DNA sequence: TGTGCCAGTAGTATGTCGCTTAGCAAGGATACGCAGTATCTT. Amino acid sequence: CASSMSLSKDTQYL.

In this sample, this clonotype turned up a few times. This chain links TRBV5-1 with TRBJ1-1, with TRBD1 matching over 12 bases. The length of the CDR3 is 16 residues. Germline CDR1 is SGHRS and CDR2 is YFSETQ. The J segment lost 4 bases and the V segment lost 4 bases, leaving 8 bases of the junction unmatched. The CDR3 sequence: CASSLAGQGAPTEAFF. The CDR3 DNA reads TGCGCCAGCAGCCTGGCGGGACAGGGGGCGCCCACTGAAGCTTTCTTT.

The chain uses TRBV7-9 and TRBJ2-5; 13 bases map to TRBD2. The CDR3 has 18 amino acids. Germline CDR1 SEHNR, CDR2 FQNEAQ (reference sequence). V lost 2 bases and J lost 3; bases outside the gene matches: 9. This CDR3 is CASSLPRTSGSSEETQYF. The CDR3 bases are TGTGCCAGCAGCTTACCAAGGACTAGCGGGAGTTCAGAAGAGACCCAGTACTTC.

The J gene is TRBJ2-6, the V gene TRBV11-2, with TRBD2 matching over 8 bases. The V segment lost 4 bases and the J segment 0 bases; nucleotides outside the gene matches: 20. There are 22 residues in the CDR3. From germline, CDR1 is SGHAT and CDR2 FQNNGV. DNA of the CDR3: TGTGCCAGCAGCTCTTCGTCCCAGCGGGAGCCCCGGTTATTCTCTGGGGCCAACGTCCTGACTTTC. Translated, it gives CASSSSSQREPRLFSGANVLTF.

The V call is TRBV7-9, the J call TRBJ2-5; D uncertain. The tail of the sequence fits TRBJ2-1 better, so the J call may be wrong. The CDR3 spans 14 residues. CDR1 is SEHNR, CDR2 FQNEAQ, per germline (reference sequence). CDR3 sequence (DNA): TGTGCCAGCAGCTTAGTTACAGAGATAGGTGAGCAGTTCTTC. Translating it yields CASSLVTEIGEQFF.

This clonotype was seen only a few times. The chain combines TRBV12-3 or TRBV12-4 with TRBJ2-2; the D is unclear. V lost 6 bases to trimming and J lost 3 bases, with 11 bases between them. The length of the CDR3 is 14 residues. The CDR3 sequence: CASSPTSYTGELFF. Here the CDR3 DNA reads TGTGCCAGCAGCCCCACGAGTTACACCGGGGAGCTGTTTTTT.

This chain's CDR3 is CASSSNRLAGARNEQFF. CDR3 bases: TGTGCCAGCAGTTCCAATCGACTAGCGGGAGCGAGGAATGAGCAGTTCTTC. The chain is built from TRBV12-3 or TRBV12-4 and TRBJ2-1; TRBD2 aligns across 12 bases. The CDR3 totals 17 residues. V lost 4 bases and J lost 7; bases outside the gene matches: 11.

V gene TRBV20-1 combines with J gene TRBJ1-6; 7 bases match TRBD1. The V gene end was trimmed by 6 bases and the J gene end by 8 bases; junction bases not matched to a gene: 10. The CDR3 runs 14 residues. Germline V gene sequence: CDR1 DFQATT, CDR2 SNEGSKA (reference sequence). In DNA form, the CDR3 reads TGCAGTGCCGCTGATTACAGGGGCCATTCACCCCTCCACTTT. Amino acid sequence: CSAADYRGHSPLHF.

This clonotype has a count of ten or more. The rearrangement joins TRBV11-2 to TRBJ2-7, with D hard to call. Per the germline V gene, CDR1 is SGHAT and CDR2 is FQNNGV. The V gene lost 1 base and the J gene lost 0 bases, with 7 bases spanning the gap. This CDR3 has 14 residues. CDR3 nucleotide sequence: TGTGCCAGCAGCTTAGTTGTGAGCTCCTACGAGCAGTACTTC. It translates to CASSLVVSSYEQYF.

There are many counts of this clonotype. The chain couples TRBV2 to TRBJ2-7; no reliable D call. Trimming stripped 7 bases from V and 7 bases from J, with 11 bases between. CDR1 and CDR2 from the germline V gene are SNHLY and FYNNEI. This CDR3 has 11 residues. In DNA form, the CDR3 reads TGTGCCAGCACGGGCAGGCTGGAGCAGTACTTC. Its translation: CASTGRLEQYF.